The sequence of this TCR beta chain was determined in a study of blood T cell repertoires in COVID-19. The overall study: Acute and convalescent COVID-19 samples came from the United States, Italy and Spain. Sources were T cells, B-cell-depleted T cells, or PBMCs; the material itself was cDNA or gDNA.

Original processing methods: Reference gene primer amplification gave estimated nucleated cell counts. Profiling relied on immunoSEQ multiplex PCR, and the TCRdb table lists in-frame clones only, not all of them. For V, J and clone size, that table is used; D and trimming come from the DNA. This sample carries roughly 85,000 clones, more than 80% of them seen once, and the ten largest clones take 25% to 35%. The V segment lost 2 bases and the J segment 10 bases; nucleotides outside the gene matches: 7. Germline loops: CDR1 ENHRY, CDR2 SYGVKD. The CDR3 covers 15 residues. Sequenced sample: peripheral blood. The sequence derives from a man between 50 and 59 years old with active or convalescent COVID-19. The chain has TRBV10-3 and TRBJ2-3; 12 positions agree with TRBD2. The CDR3 is CAISEPTSGSDPQYF. For the CDR3, the DNA is TGTGCCATCAGTGAGCCGACTAGCGGGAGTGATCCGCAGTATTTT.